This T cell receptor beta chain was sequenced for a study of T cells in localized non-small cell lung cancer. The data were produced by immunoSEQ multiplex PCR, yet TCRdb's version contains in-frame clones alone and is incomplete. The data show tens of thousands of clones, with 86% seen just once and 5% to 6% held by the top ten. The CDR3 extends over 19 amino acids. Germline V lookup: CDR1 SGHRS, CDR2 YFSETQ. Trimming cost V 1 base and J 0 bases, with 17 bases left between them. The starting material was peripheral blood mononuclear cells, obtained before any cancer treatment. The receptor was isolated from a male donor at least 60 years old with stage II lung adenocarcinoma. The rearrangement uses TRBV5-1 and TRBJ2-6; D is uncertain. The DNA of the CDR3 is TGCGCCAGCAGCTTGAGGTCCTACCCGTCGAGCTCTGGGGCCAACGTCCTGACTTTC. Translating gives CASSLRSYPSSSGANVLTF.